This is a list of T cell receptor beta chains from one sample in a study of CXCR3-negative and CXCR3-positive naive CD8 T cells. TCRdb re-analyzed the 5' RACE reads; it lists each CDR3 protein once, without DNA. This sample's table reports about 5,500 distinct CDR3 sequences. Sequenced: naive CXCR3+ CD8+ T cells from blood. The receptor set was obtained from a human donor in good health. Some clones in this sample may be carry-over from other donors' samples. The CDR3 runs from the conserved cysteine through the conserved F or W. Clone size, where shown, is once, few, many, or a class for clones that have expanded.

CASSDVQGDQPQHF	NA	TRBJ1-5	TRBV25-1
CASSQSRTAGGTADTQYF	NA	TRBJ2-3	TRBV4-1
CASSPSTNSPLHF	medium-sized	TRBJ1-6	TRBV7-9
CANSQGKVDTIYF	medium-sized	TRBJ1-3	TRBV12-3/TRBV12-4
CASSLSGGAPNEQFF	NA	TRBJ2-1	TRBV7-7
CASSLGGEAFF	NA	TRBJ1-1	TRBV5-1
CASSPGASGRQETQYF	medium-sized	TRBJ2-5	TRBV7-3
CASSTDRGPDTQYF	NA	TRBJ2-3	TRBV11-2
CASSLGGDGYTF	NA	TRBJ1-2	TRBV7-9
CASSQGDGGKLKETQYF	NA	TRBJ2-5	TRBV7-6
CASSLGQGGYGTEAFF	large	TRBJ1-1	TRBV27
CSAEQGHEQFF	NA	TRBJ2-1	TRBV29-1
CSVEPTGVENNEQFF	medium-sized	TRBJ2-1	TRBV29-1
CSAERQGSLFF	NA	TRBJ2-1	TRBV29-1
CASSYASSLPSNTGELFF	medium-sized	TRBJ2-2	TRBV6-5
CASSTPRREKLFF	medium-sized	TRBJ1-4	TRBV7-9
CSVEETARGRSGANVLTF	NA	TRBJ2-6	TRBV29-1
CASKGPPHTDTQYF	NA	TRBJ2-3	TRBV7-9
CASSQDQIPTDTQYF	NA	TRBJ2-3	TRBV4-2
CSVDPGDYGYTF	NA	TRBJ1-2	TRBV29-1
CASASGSSYNEQFF	NA	TRBJ2-1	TRBV6-2/TRBV6-3
CSGDSGTSGYNEQFF	NA	TRBJ2-1	TRBV29-1
CAISQLSDVNYGYTF	NA	TRBJ1-2	TRBV10-3
CASSLEGTGGYEQYF	NA	TRBJ2-7	TRBV7-7
CSVEGIPETNLPDTQYF	NA	TRBJ2-3	TRBV29-1
CSVEEAGRRYEKYF	NA	TRBJ2-7	TRBV29-1
CASSLGQGENEQFF	medium-sized	TRBJ2-1	TRBV5-1
CAASLQDVYEQYF	medium-sized	TRBJ2-7	TRBV7-9
CASSEYFLTGVSYEQYF	medium-sized	TRBJ2-7	TRBV25-1
CSARERATSSYEQYF	NA	TRBJ2-7	TRBV20-1
CASSAGFGNTEAFF	medium-sized	TRBJ1-1	TRBV19
CSAPRALNTEAFF	NA	TRBJ1-1	TRBV20-1
CASSVEGENSYEQYF	NA	TRBJ2-7	TRBV9
CASRIGTSGGYEQYF	medium-sized	TRBJ2-7	TRBV6-1
CASSSPGLEGETQYF	medium-sized	TRBJ2-5	TRBV7-8
CASSPGAGGADTQYF	NA	TRBJ2-3	TRBV4-1
CSARLVAGRSWDTQYF	NA	TRBJ2-3	TRBV20-1
CASSSPGQETQYF	medium-sized	TRBJ2-5	TRBV28
CASSGDGANTEAFF	NA	TRBJ1-1	TRBV3-1
CASSLGDRDTDTQYF	NA	TRBJ2-3	TRBV7-8
CSVFTSGLYNEQFF	NA	TRBJ2-1	TRBV29-1